A selection of T cell receptor beta chains follows, all from one sample in a study of beta chain features in type 1 diabetes. Using immunoSEQ multiplex PCR, the repertoire was profiled, and TCRdb retains in-frame clones only, with some absent. Of under 300,000 clones in the sample, 14% were seen once. The specimen sequenced was naive CD4+ T cells from blood. All receptors derive from a man in his thirties or forties with type 1 diabetes. Both conserved end residues are part of each CDR3. Fields, in order: D gene, CDR3 length, clone size, J gene, V gene, CDR3 protein, CDR3 DNA. The D gene is left open where the match is weak. A row's size may be missing; if present it is once, few, many or a size class.

NA,16,NA,TRBJ2-7,TRBV11-2,CASSLASTRNSYEQYF,TGTGCCAGCAGCTTAGCCAGTACTAGGAACTCCTACGAGCAGTACTTC
TRBD1,12,NA,TRBJ2-7,TRBV11-2,CASSLLGTGVYF,TGTGCCAGCAGCCTCCTCGGGACAGGGGTTTACTTC
TRBD2,16,few,TRBJ2-5,TRBV29-1,CSASEVAGVIQETQYF,TGCAGCGCCTCGGAGGTAGCGGGGGTGATCCAAGAGACCCAGTACTTC
TRBD1,15,few,TRBJ1-6,TRBV6-5,CASSPGTGTPGALHF,TGTGCCAGCAGCCCCGGGACAGGGACACCCGGGGCCCTCCACTTT
NA,14,few,TRBJ2-3,TRBV5-1,CASSWGTSTDTQYF,TGCGCCAGCAGCTGGGGGACTAGCACAGATACGCAGTATTTT
NA,13,NA,TRBJ2-7,TRBV15,CATSRGLVYEQYF,TGTGCCACCAGCAGGGGTCTAGTCTACGAGCAGTACTTC
NA,14,NA,TRBJ1-5,TRBV7-2,CASSLMGGNQPQHF,TGTGCCAGCAGCTTAATGGGGGGTAATCAGCCCCAGCATTTT
NA,17,few,TRBJ1-1,TRBV5-4,CASSQDGRGTLNTEAFF,TGTGCCAGCAGCCAGGACGGTAGGGGAACTCTAAACACTGAAGCTTTCTTT
TRBD1,14,few,TRBJ1-4,TRBV5-4,CASSSGQGHEKLFF,TGTGCCAGCAGCTCGGGACAGGGACACGAAAAACTGTTTTTT
NA,12,NA,TRBJ1-2,TRBV29-1,CSALQGGDGYTF,TGCAGCGCCCTTCAGGGAGGGGATGGCTACACCTTC
NA,14,few,TRBJ1-1,TRBV5-1,CASSFGGGRTEAFF,TGCGCCAGCAGCTTCGGGGGAGGAAGAACTGAAGCTTTCTTT
NA,14,few,TRBJ2-2,TRBV5-1,CASSMGSNTGELFF,TGCGCCAGCAGCATGGGGAGCAACACCGGGGAGCTGTTTTTT
NA,14,NA,TRBJ1-1,TRBV2,CASGLGGVNTEAFF,TGTGCCAGCGGGTTGGGGGGTGTGAACACTGAAGCTTTCTTT
TRBD2,18,NA,TRBJ2-5,TRBV7-9,CASSPSSGLAGVGETQYF,TGTGCCAGCAGCCCGTCCTCGGGTTTAGCGGGAGTAGGAGAGACCCAGTACTTC
NA,15,NA,TRBJ1-2,TRBV19,CASSIAGRDNYGYTF,TGTGCCAGTAGTATAGCCGGGAGGGACAACTATGGCTACACCTTC
TRBD2,13,NA,TRBJ2-1,TRBV10-3,CAIGGTSGNEQFF,TGTGCCATCGGAGGGACTAGCGGGAATGAGCAGTTCTTC
NA,16,NA,TRBJ2-1,TRBV7-9,CASSRDFVGSYNEQFF,TGTGCCAGCAGTAGGGACTTTGTAGGCTCCTACAATGAGCAGTTCTTC
TRBD2,19,NA,TRBJ2-2,TRBV4-2,CASSQNPGLARKNTGELFF,TGTGCCAGCAGCCAAAACCCGGGACTAGCCAGAAAGAACACCGGGGAGCTGTTTTTT
TRBD2,16,NA,TRBJ2-1,TRBV15,CATSRDLSGSLSEQFF,TGTGCCACCAGCAGAGATTTGAGCGGGAGTTTGAGTGAGCAGTTCTTC
NA,15,NA,TRBJ2-7,TRBV19,CASSGLTASSYEQYF,TGTGCCAGTAGTGGACTCACAGCTAGCTCCTACGAGCAGTACTTC
TRBD1,14,few,TRBJ1-1,TRBV5-1,CASSLTGWGTEAFF,TGCGCCAGCAGCCTGACAGGGTGGGGGACTGAAGCTTTCTTT
TRBD1,15,NA,TRBJ1-5,TRBV6-5,CASSSGQGAGQPQHF,TGTGCCAGCAGCAGTGGACAGGGGGCCGGTCAGCCCCAGCATTTT
TRBD2,15,few,TRBJ2-1,TRBV10-3,CAISEQAGLLDEQFF,TGTGCCATCAGTGAGCAAGCGGGGTTGTTGGATGAGCAGTTCTTC
TRBD1,14,few,TRBJ1-2,TRBV5-1,CASSLSAGGGGYTF,TGCGCCAGCAGCTTGTCGGCAGGGGGTGGTGGCTACACCTTC
TRBD1,15,few,TRBJ2-5,TRBV6-5,CASESGGAGQETQYF,TGTGCCAGCGAATCAGGGGGCGCGGGGCAAGAGACCCAGTACTTC
NA,13,NA,TRBJ1-1,TRBV6-5,CASVSGWNTEAFF,TGTGCCAGCGTGTCAGGGTGGAACACTGAAGCTTTCTTT
NA,12,NA,TRBJ2-3,TRBV7-2,CASSLGGAHQYF,TGTGCCAGCAGCTTAGGTGGGGCCCACCAGTATTTT
TRBD1,16,NA,TRBJ2-1,TRBV19,CASSPRTGSSYNEQFF,TGTGCCAGTAGCCCTCGGACAGGGAGCTCCTACAATGAGCAGTTCTTC
TRBD2,12,NA,TRBJ2-7,TRBV5-1,CASSSEGGEQYF,TGCGCCAGCAGTTCAGAGGGAGGGGAGCAGTACTTC
NA,13,NA,TRBJ2-1,TRBV7-2,CASSLGPPTGQFF,TGTGCCAGCAGCTTAGGGCCCCCTACGGGGCAGTTCTTC
NA,14,NA,TRBJ1-1,TRBV18,CASSPTGLNTEAFF,TGTGCCAGCTCACCAACAGGTTTGAACACTGAAGCTTTCTTT
NA,11,few,TRBJ2-1,TRBV13,CASSFNNEQFF,TGTGCCAGCAGCTTCAACAATGAGCAGTTCTTC
TRBD1,15,NA,TRBJ2-7,TRBV7-2,CASSPQGQGASWQYF,TGTGCCAGCAGCCCTCAGGGACAGGGGGCGTCATGGCAGTACTTC
NA,15,NA,TRBJ2-2,TRBV19,CASSIGGRLTGELFF,TGTGCCAGTAGTATAGGAGGGAGGCTCACCGGGGAGCTGTTTTTT
NA,14,NA,TRBJ1-1,TRBV9,CASSPRTENTEAFF,TGTGCCAGCAGCCCCCGGACAGAGAACACTGAAGCTTTCTTT
TRBD1,13,few,TRBJ2-1,TRBV11-3,CASSHGQGLEQFF,TGTGCCAGCAGCCACGGACAGGGGCTTGAGCAGTTCTTC
NA,14,few,TRBJ1-1,TRBV6-1,CASKISTVNTEAFF,TGTGCCAGCAAGATTTCGACAGTCAACACTGAAGCTTTCTTT
NA,11,NA,TRBJ2-7,TRBV30,CAWSVQGRQYF,TGTGCCTGGAGTGTACAGGGACGGCAGTACTTC
NA,13,few,TRBJ1-2,TRBV6-6,CASSYAGREGYTF,TGTGCCAGCAGTTACGCGGGGCGCGAAGGCTACACCTTC
TRBD2,17,few,TRBJ2-1,TRBV30,CAWSVSGTSVGYNEQFF,TGTGCCTGGAGTGTATCCGGGACTAGCGTCGGGTACAATGAGCAGTTCTTC
TRBD1,16,NA,TRBJ1-4,TRBV30,CATEPGQGADNEKLFF,TGTGCCACCGAACCAGGACAGGGGGCTGATAATGAAAAACTGTTTTTT
NA,15,few,TRBJ2-7,TRBV5-1,CASSLASGGGYEQYF,TGCGCCAGCAGCTTGGCTTCAGGGGGAGGCTACGAGCAGTACTTC
NA,15,NA,TRBJ2-1,TRBV19,CASSPQSGAVNEQFF,TGTGCCAGTAGTCCCCAGTCTGGTGCTGTGAATGAGCAGTTCTTC
TRBD1,15,few,TRBJ1-2,TRBV9,CASSEDRLGPYGYTF,TGTGCCAGCAGCGAGGACAGGCTAGGGCCCTATGGCTACACCTTC
TRBD1,16,few,TRBJ2-7,TRBV6-5,CASSHSRDRVVYEQYF,TGTGCCAGCAGTCACTCCCGGGACAGGGTTGTATACGAGCAGTACTTC
NA,13,NA,TRBJ2-5,TRBV19,CASSIGLKETQYF,TGTGCCAGTAGTATTGGACTCAAAGAGACCCAGTACTTC
NA,14,NA,TRBJ1-1,TRBV7-9,CASTKLQGNTEAFF,TGTGCCAGCACCAAACTCCAGGGAAACACTGAAGCTTTCTTT
NA,11,NA,TRBJ1-1,TRBV15,CATSRDGEAFF,TGTGCCACCAGCAGAGATGGCGAAGCTTTCTTT
TRBD2,17,NA,TRBJ2-7,TRBV4-2,CASSQGRAGGISYEQYF,TGTGCCAGCAGCCAAGGGCGTGCGGGGGGCATCTCCTACGAGCAGTACTTC
NA,13,NA,TRBJ1-5,TRBV5-1,CASSLIGDQPQHF,TGCGCCAGCAGCTTGATAGGAGATCAGCCCCAGCATTTT
TRBD1,13,few,TRBJ1-1,TRBV29-1,CSVAGQENTEAFF,TGCAGCGTCGCGGGACAGGAGAACACTGAAGCTTTCTTT
NA,13,NA,TRBJ1-2,TRBV5-1,CASSFARDGDYTF,TGCGCCAGCAGCTTCGCCAGGGATGGGGACTACACCTTC
TRBD1,16,NA,TRBJ2-7,TRBV19,CASSTAGGPGGYEQYF,TGTGCCAGTAGTACCGCAGGGGGCCCGGGTGGTTACGAGCAGTACTTC
NA,13,NA,TRBJ2-5,TRBV9,CASSVEGGKTQYF,TGTGCCAGCAGCGTAGAGGGGGGGAAGACCCAGTACTTC
NA,16,NA,TRBJ2-1,TRBV11-2,CASSLGPGSSYNEQFF,TGTGCCAGCAGCTTAGGTCCGGGGAGCTCCTACAATGAGCAGTTCTTC
TRBD1,14,few,TRBJ2-5,TRBV29-1,CSVGGTGLAETQYF,TGCAGCGTTGGGGGGACAGGGTTGGCGGAGACCCAGTACTTC
NA,18,NA,TRBJ2-5,TRBV9,CASSARGDSGRPGETQYF,TGTGCCAGCAGCGCCCGAGGGGATAGCGGCCGACCGGGGGAGACCCAGTACTTC
NA,15,few,TRBJ2-6,TRBV10-2,CASADTKSGANVLTF,TGCGCCAGCGCGGACACCAAGTCTGGGGCCAACGTCCTGACTTTC
NA,15,NA,TRBJ1-2,TRBV18,CASSPPTGSTYGYTF,TGTGCCAGCTCACCACCGACAGGTAGTACCTATGGCTACACCTTC
NA,14,few,TRBJ2-7,TRBV4-2,CASSQGRGSYEQYF,TGTGCCAGCAGCCAAGGAAGGGGCTCGTACGAGCAGTACTTC